This TCR beta chain emerged from a study of STAT3 mutations in large granular lymphocyte leukemia. V shed 4 bases and J shed 6 bases, with 16 bases lying between them. The germline V gene encodes CDR1 SGDLS and CDR2 YYNGEE. The length of the CDR3 is 15 residues. Notes on this clone: What it recognizes is unknown.

Only in-frame clones appear in the TCRdb table, and some are missing; sequencing was by immunoSEQ multiplex PCR. The sample lists about 24,000 clones, about 95% seen once, with 6.5% in the top ten. Study-wide results and caveats: In about 30% of the 18 patients, new TCR clonotypes emerged after therapy. At least one immunodominant TCR beta clonotype appeared in every T-cell large granular lymphocyte leukemia patient. Suggested: STAT3 mutation was not the ancestral event for these clonal expansions.

Material: peripheral blood mononuclear cells. The source is a man aged 35 to 55 with T-cell large granular lymphocyte leukemia. Some clones in this sample may be carry-over from other donors' samples. V usage is TRBV9 and J usage is TRBJ1-4; D may be TRBD1 (5 bases). The DNA for the CDR3 is TGTGCCAGCAGCTTCTCCGGGACCAGGGATGAAAAACTGTTTTTT. Translating it yields CASSFSGTRDEKLFF. Using reference TRBV9 and TRBJ1-4 for the parts outside the CDR3, the full variable domain is DSGVTQTPKHLITATGQRVTLRCSPRSGDLSVYWYQQSLDQGLQFLIQYYNGEERAKGNILERFSAQQFPDLHSELNLSSLELGDSALYFCASSFSGTRDEKLFFGSGTQLSVL.